This T cell receptor (beta chain) emerged from a study of cytomegalovirus exposure and HLA in healthy donors (TCRdb year 2017). Background on the whole study: According to an earlier analysis of 450 to 650 of the donors, about 179 million T cells yielded 117 million unique TCR beta sequences and about 300 Gb of sequence data. Roughly 290 gigabases of sequencing data and tens of millions of unique TCR sequences made up an early release that covered approximately 620 HLA-typed donors. Of the approximately 400 genotyped donors, 65% to 90% were placed in the genetic ancestry cluster associated with self-reported Caucasian donors. The study was designed to test whether signatures of past pathogen exposure could be identified by cataloging public T cell receptors. Using immunosequencing, the study profiled T cell repertoires from 666 subjects and related those repertoires to cytomegalovirus serostatus. Besides the first cohort of approximately 670 subjects, a separate validation cohort made up of 120 different subjects was used. To predict cytomegalovirus infection status, the study combined high-throughput TCR immunosequencing, statistical association of individual TCRs with disease status, and machine learning. In a later analysis, previously published TCR beta repertoires from 600 to 850 donors were re-analyzed and high-resolution HLA genotyping was added so that TCR occurrence patterns could be studied. Rather than drawing on any new phenotypic data, the later analysis identified candidate immune exposures from TCR beta sequences and the way those sequences occurred across donors. An earlier analysis of several hundred of the donors used high-throughput TCR beta sequencing to judge whether each TCR beta V gene segment behaved as functional or pseudogenic. Donor age, sex, ethnicity and CMV serostatus were compiled together with the repertoire data. Genome-wide SNP genotypes for about three fifths of the roughly 670 donors were used in a later genetic analysis, which treated that subset as a discovery cohort. Every repertoire in the discovery cohort had been generated on one and the same sequencing platform. Both class I and class II loci were covered by HLA typing, at four-digit resolution. Typing coverage differed by locus: A, B, C, DRB1 and DQB1 were typed in roughly 620-640 donors, DQA1 in roughly 510, DPA1 in 600 to 610, and DPB1 in 450 to 490. Roughly 5 DR-DQ haplotypes were treated as single units for association and clustering because of strong linkage in the cohort. Across 300 to 400 genotyped donors of the cohort, an average of roughly 200,000 unique TCR beta nucleotide sequences per donor were sequenced, and around 20% of those sequences were non-productive. Study-level results and caveats: In a later analysis, HLA-associated TCR beta chains showed more clonal expansion and lower generation probabilities than non-associated chains that were equally common. Because some donors lacked HLA typing at each locus, the association tests relied only on the typed subset. Some IMGT-functional V segments, including TRBV6-2 and TRBV6-3, could not be distinguished by the 87-base-pair reads and were therefore excluded. A later analysis found that TCR association rates varied across HLA loci, with DRB1 alleles showing the most associated TCRs and HLA-C alleles the fewest. The authors suggested that the approach could potentially be extended to other disease states and immunological phenotypes. Specific HLA alleles were associated with over 15,000 TCR beta sequences at a false discovery rate of 0.05 in a later analysis. Only TCR beta chains were sequenced in this cohort, and the absence of alpha or paired-chain data limited detectable features. A group of highly shared sequence variants was considered likely to be a technical artifact of the sequencing pipeline. Compared with the approximately 710-donor mean, donors in an Asian-associated ancestry cluster had fewer N-insertions in productive TCRs, according to a later genetic analysis. In a later genetic analysis, a missense DCLRE1C variant was associated with V-gene and J-gene trimming of TCR beta chains, and the association was replicated in an independent cohort. The presence/absence analyses assumed that sequencing depth was roughly uniform across donors, and that assumption may not be true. A further reported finding was that TCR beta sequences accurately predicted the HLA-A and HLA-B alleles for most subjects in the first cohort. In the study, around 150 TCR beta chains were listed as associated with cytomegalovirus. Across donors, most TCR sequences were observed very rarely, whereas some public TCRs were present in many individuals. Linkage disequilibrium might explain the correlated functional status among segregating V segments, but an unknown experimental factor could not be ruled out. Assigning TCR associations to individual alleles was difficult when HLA alleles, especially DR and DQ, strongly co-occurred. An earlier analysis of approximately 590 of the donors showed that most TCR beta V segments appeared in productive rearrangements either about 87% or about 30% of the time, which broadly matched IMGT annotations. In both the original and validation cohorts, the classifier was reported to diagnose cytomegalovirus status with high specificity and sensitivity. In a later analysis, most CMV-associated TCR beta chains were found to appear HLA-restricted, with HLA associations seemingly driven largely by CMV exposure. For the cohort, immune exposure information was limited to CMV serostatus. A later analysis reported that several top co-occurrence clusters appeared linked to parvovirus B19, influenza, CMV and Epstein-Barr virus. Over 15 rarely observed V segments, including chromosome 9 orphons, were excluded from the earlier analysis of approximately 600 of the donors because counts were too low. Three of the identified cytomegalovirus-associated TCR beta chains were confirmed in vitro to be specific for cytomegalovirus antigens.

Libraries were built with the immunoSEQ multiplex PCR assay. For the multiplex PCR, a mixture combining 60 forward primers for TCR Vbeta segments and 13 reverse primers for TCR Jbeta segments was used. The CDR3 region of rearranged TCR beta genes was amplified from genomic DNA by a multiplex PCR assay. Amplified TCR beta libraries were sequenced as 87-base-pair reads on the Illumina HiSeq System. Processing in the source paper ran as follows. A later analysis tallied tens of millions of unique TCR beta chains across the 650 to 750 repertoires, and 10 million to 11 million of those chains were shared by two or more donors. Raw reads were error-corrected and collapsed into unique sequences with a nearest-neighbor algorithm that merged closely related sequences to remove PCR and sequencing errors. To assign V, D and J gene segments, CDR3 sequences were aligned to IMGT reference sequences. For a sequence to be retained, a match of at least six nucleotides was required to both a V gene segment and a J gene segment. Rearrangements were called productive when the CDR3 lacked stop codons and stayed in frame with V and J; all others were non-productive. Following IMGT convention, CDR3 was defined as the stretch from the second conserved V-encoded cysteine up to the conserved J-encoded phenylalanine. In an earlier analysis of around 640 of the donors, sequences lacking an unambiguous match to a single V gene segment were excluded. In an earlier analysis of about 590 of the donors, a V segment was called functional when productive rearrangements were above 56.7%, and segregating when the standard deviation between donors exceeded 5%. A statistical classification framework was developed to diagnose cytomegalovirus status using the catalog of TCR beta chain sequences. V and J gene assignment, in a later analysis, came from comparing TCR nucleotide sequences with IMGT/GENE-DB human TR gene sequences. The TCRdist pipeline was used in a later analysis to assign CDR3 sequences and most-parsimonious VDJ recombination scenarios. A later analysis defined each TCR beta chain by its CDR3 amino acid sequence plus V-gene family, and excluded reads lacking a unique V-gene family. In a later analysis, around 600 highly shared, low-generation-probability nucleotide sequences were removed to address suspected cross-contamination and a sequencing artifact. In a later analysis, a clonal expansion index for each public chain was calculated from normalized within-repertoire ranks of inferred template counts. A later analysis computed generation probabilities with a VDJ recombination model fitted to out-of-frame rearrangements, and checked the results against IGoR. Hypergeometric tests were used in a later analysis to score TCR-TCR, TCR-HLA and TCR-CMV co-occurrence, with a repertoire-size bias correction applied to the TCR pairs. To estimate false discovery rates, a later analysis permuted the HLA or CMV assignments 20 times. In a later analysis, co-occurring TCRs were grouped with DBSCAN, and TCRdist sequence similarity was added when clustering was performed within HLA-allele-positive subsets. For co-occurrence clustering, repertoires with fewer than 30,000 or more than 120,000 public chains were excluded, along with roughly 5 repertoires with anomalous nucleotide sharing. TCRdb carries this immuneACCESS record with in-frame sequences only. Its versions omit some clonotypes, under half of them owing to an unresolved V gene in the studies checked, with the rest unexplained. V and J calls and clone size are given by that table; D and trimming were obtained from the DNA. The sample table shows some 200,000 clones, and 60% to 85% are seen once. About 16% of the sample goes to the ten largest clones.

A distance of 8 bases separates the germline ends of V and J, which lose 5 bases and 3 bases respectively. The CDR3 runs 12 amino acids, cysteine and phenylalanine included. Of the read, only the CDR3 DNA is kept; its 36 bases are in frame from base 1. The germline V gene (reference sequence) sets CDR1 to PRHDT and CDR2 to FYEKMQ. The cohort consisted of 670 or so healthy bone marrow donors. All cohort members were sampled while nominally healthy, although unrecorded immune exposures were likely present. The donor was CMV seronegative and was included in the group of approximately 350 seronegative cohort members. Each donor provided a peripheral blood sample, and peripheral blood mononuclear cells were used for TCR beta sequencing. The Qiagen DNeasy Blood Extraction Kit was used to extract genomic DNA from the blood cell samples. To note about this clone: Its antigen specificity is not known. The input lacks base qualities; no much larger clone sits a single base away.

Recombination connected TRBV13 to TRBJ2-7; the D gene lacks a confident call. The receptor's source is a man aged 40-49 years in good health and CMV-seronegative. The sequenced material came from PBMCs. Read as DNA, the sequence is TGTGCCAGCAGCAGAGGATTCTACGAGCAGTACTTC. This translates into CASSRGFYEQYF.